Listed below are T cell receptor beta chains from one sample, sequenced in a study of T cell changes during pregnancy in multiple sclerosis. The assay was immunoSEQ multiplex PCR, and TCRdb's table has in-frame clones only and misses some. The data hold 46,000 or so clones, with just under 95% observed a single time. The specimen comprised CD8+ T cells from peripheral blood mononuclear cells, sampled after pregnancy. Every receptor here comes from a female donor with multiple sclerosis, enrolled in a pregnancy study. Each CDR3 is given with its conserved first and last residue. Each record gives: V gene, clone size, D gene, J gene, CDR3 DNA, CDR3 protein. D genes are given only for firm matches. A clone size is listed for some rows: how often the clone was seen (once, few, many), or a class if it is expanded.

v_call: TRBV21-1; clone_size: .; d_call: .; j_call: TRBJ1-2; cdr3_nt: TGTGCCAGCAGCAAATCAGAGCGGACAGGGGGCTATGGCTACACCTTC; cdr3_aa: CASSKSERTGGYGYTF
v_call: TRBV27; clone_size: .; d_call: TRBD2; j_call: TRBJ2-5; cdr3_nt: TGTGCCAGCATGCTCCCCGGGAGGGCAGAGACCCAGTACTTC; cdr3_aa: CASMLPGRAETQYF
v_call: TRBV28; clone_size: .; d_call: TRBD2; j_call: TRBJ2-3; cdr3_nt: TGTGCCAGCAGTCCCTTCGGGACTAGCGACCGGGCTCTAGATACGCAGTATTTT; cdr3_aa: CASSPFGTSDRALDTQYF
v_call: TRBV7-9; clone_size: .; d_call: TRBD2; j_call: TRBJ2-7; cdr3_nt: TGTGCCAGCAGCTCCCCCGCTAGCGGGGGTGCCTCCGAGCAGTACTTC; cdr3_aa: CASSSPASGGASEQYF
v_call: TRBV7-9; clone_size: .; d_call: TRBD2; j_call: TRBJ2-7; cdr3_nt: TGTGCCAGCAGCTCTCCCCTGGGCAGGGGACTAGCGGGAACCTACGAGCAGTACTTC; cdr3_aa: CASSSPLGRGLAGTYEQYF
v_call: TRBV27; clone_size: .; d_call: .; j_call: TRBJ2-1; cdr3_nt: TGTGCCAGCAGTTTATCGGCGGGGTACAATGAGCAGTTCTTC; cdr3_aa: CASSLSAGYNEQFF
v_call: TRBV7-3; clone_size: .; d_call: TRBD2; j_call: TRBJ2-1; cdr3_nt: TGTGCCAGCAGCTATGGACTAGGAGAAGGGCAGTTCTTC; cdr3_aa: CASSYGLGEGQFF
v_call: TRBV5-6; clone_size: .; d_call: .; j_call: TRBJ1-2; cdr3_nt: TGTGCCAGCACCCCGACGGACAGAGCTAACTATGGCTACACCTTC; cdr3_aa: CASTPTDRANYGYTF
v_call: TRBV2; clone_size: .; d_call: TRBD2; j_call: TRBJ2-3; cdr3_nt: TGTGCCAGCAGTGAAAGGAGGGGGGGACTAGCGGGGGTATCTAGCACAGATACGCAGTATTTT; cdr3_aa: CASSERRGGLAGVSSTDTQYF
v_call: TRBV7-2; clone_size: .; d_call: TRBD2; j_call: TRBJ2-3; cdr3_nt: TGTGCCAGCAGCTTAGACACTAGCGGGGGGACCACAGATACGCAGTATTTT; cdr3_aa: CASSLDTSGGTTDTQYF
v_call: TRBV10-3; clone_size: .; d_call: TRBD2; j_call: TRBJ2-7; cdr3_nt: TGTGCCATCAGTGAGTCTTCGGGAGGGCCTGCCCCTACTGAGCAGTACTTC; cdr3_aa: CAISESSGGPAPTEQYF
v_call: TRBV5-4; clone_size: .; d_call: TRBD1; j_call: TRBJ1-2; cdr3_nt: TGTGCCAGCAGCTTCAGCAGGGGGCCCTACTATGGCTACACCTTC; cdr3_aa: CASSFSRGPYYGYTF
v_call: TRBV13; clone_size: once; d_call: TRBD1; j_call: TRBJ2-7; cdr3_nt: TGTGCCAGCAGCTTTGACAGGGTGGTAGGCGAGCAGTACTTC; cdr3_aa: CASSFDRVVGEQYF
v_call: TRBV5-5; clone_size: once; d_call: TRBD1; j_call: TRBJ1-1; cdr3_nt: TGTGCCAGCAGCTGTCTACGCTGGACAGGGGGCCGAATTGAAGCTTTCTTT; cdr3_aa: CASSCLRWTGGRIEAFF
v_call: TRBV11-2; clone_size: .; d_call: .; j_call: TRBJ1-2; cdr3_nt: TGTGCCAGCAGCTATTGGGACTTTAGCGGCTACACCTTC; cdr3_aa: CASSYWDFSGYTF
v_call: TRBV28; clone_size: .; d_call: TRBD2; j_call: TRBJ2-7; cdr3_nt: TGTGCCAGCAGTTCCTCCGGGACTATAGAGCAGTACTTC; cdr3_aa: CASSSSGTIEQYF
v_call: TRBV30; clone_size: .; d_call: TRBD2; j_call: TRBJ2-1; cdr3_nt: TGTGCCTGGATCGGGCGGCGGGAGGCGCAAACCAATGAGCAGTTCTTC; cdr3_aa: CAWIGRREAQTNEQFF
v_call: TRBV27; clone_size: .; d_call: .; j_call: TRBJ2-7; cdr3_nt: TGTGCCAGCAGTGGTGACGGGTCCTACGAGCAGTACTTC; cdr3_aa: CASSGDGSYEQYF
v_call: TRBV6-1; clone_size: .; d_call: TRBD2; j_call: TRBJ2-2; cdr3_nt: TGTGCCAGCAGTCAAGCGGGAGTGGGCGGGGAGCTGTTTTTT; cdr3_aa: CASSQAGVGGELFF
v_call: TRBV5-4; clone_size: .; d_call: .; j_call: TRBJ2-7; cdr3_nt: TGTGCCAGCAGCTTGGAGCCGGGGGAGACCTACGAGCAGTACTTC; cdr3_aa: CASSLEPGETYEQYF
v_call: TRBV7-8; clone_size: once; d_call: .; j_call: TRBJ2-7; cdr3_nt: TGTGCCAGCAGCTTTCGGGGGTTCTACGAGCAGTACTTC; cdr3_aa: CASSFRGFYEQYF
v_call: TRBV12-5; clone_size: .; d_call: TRBD1; j_call: TRBJ2-2; cdr3_nt: TGTGCTAGTGGTCTCCCCCCGGGACAGGGGGCGTTAACCGGGGAGCTGTTTTTT; cdr3_aa: CASGLPPGQGALTGELFF
v_call: TRBV7-3; clone_size: .; d_call: TRBD2; j_call: TRBJ2-7; cdr3_nt: TGTGCCAGCAGCTTAAATCCTGGGACTAGCCACGAGCAGTACTTC; cdr3_aa: CASSLNPGTSHEQYF
v_call: TRBV7-9; clone_size: .; d_call: TRBD1; j_call: TRBJ1-2; cdr3_nt: TGTGCCAGCAGCTTTACAGGGGGCTCGGATGGCTACACCTTC; cdr3_aa: CASSFTGGSDGYTF
v_call: TRBV4-1; clone_size: .; d_call: .; j_call: TRBJ2-2; cdr3_nt: TGCGCCAGCAGCCTGGGAGGAGGGACCACCGGGGAGCTGTTTTTT; cdr3_aa: CASSLGGGTTGELFF
v_call: TRBV28; clone_size: .; d_call: .; j_call: TRBJ2-3; cdr3_nt: TGTGCCAGCAGCCCTAGGGCAGGGATGTTAGATACGCAGTATTTT; cdr3_aa: CASSPRAGMLDTQYF
v_call: TRBV27; clone_size: .; d_call: TRBD1; j_call: TRBJ2-7; cdr3_nt: TGTGCCAGCGGGACAGGGGGCGTTTACGAGCAGTACTTC; cdr3_aa: CASGTGGVYEQYF
v_call: TRBV2; clone_size: .; d_call: .; j_call: TRBJ1-5; cdr3_nt: TGTGCCAGCAGTCGTTCCGTGGGGCTCAATCAGCCCCAGCATTTT; cdr3_aa: CASSRSVGLNQPQHF
v_call: TRBV27; clone_size: .; d_call: TRBD1; j_call: TRBJ2-7; cdr3_nt: TGTGCCAGCAGTGCAGGGACAGGGCCATACGAGCAGTACTTC; cdr3_aa: CASSAGTGPYEQYF
v_call: TRBV12-5; clone_size: .; d_call: .; j_call: TRBJ2-7; cdr3_nt: TGTGCTAGTGGTTTGACAGCCCCGCAGTACTTC; cdr3_aa: CASGLTAPQYF
v_call: TRBV10-2; clone_size: .; d_call: TRBD1; j_call: TRBJ2-1; cdr3_nt: TGCGCCAGCGGATCGACGACAGGGAACCCCGTACACACCTACAATGAGCAGTTCTTC; cdr3_aa: CASGSTTGNPVHTYNEQFF
v_call: TRBV5-6; clone_size: .; d_call: TRBD1; j_call: TRBJ1-3; cdr3_nt: TGTGCCAGCAGCGGTCCGGGACAGGACCGCTCTGGAAACACCATATATTTT; cdr3_aa: CASSGPGQDRSGNTIYF
v_call: TRBV4-3; clone_size: .; d_call: TRBD1; j_call: TRBJ2-3; cdr3_nt: TGCGCCAGCAGCTCTACCGGGACAGCTAGCACAGATACGCAGTATTTT; cdr3_aa: CASSSTGTASTDTQYF
v_call: TRBV27; clone_size: .; d_call: .; j_call: TRBJ1-6; cdr3_nt: TGTGCCAGCAGTCTTGCTTCATTGGGGGGATCACCCCTCCACTTT; cdr3_aa: CASSLASLGGSPLHF
v_call: TRBV19; clone_size: .; d_call: TRBD1; j_call: TRBJ1-5; cdr3_nt: TGTGCCAGTAGAGATAGGGGACAGGGGTTATGGAGCAATCAGCCCCAGCATTTT; cdr3_aa: CASRDRGQGLWSNQPQHF
v_call: TRBV5-4; clone_size: .; d_call: .; j_call: TRBJ2-5; cdr3_nt: TGTGCCAGCAGCCCGATATCAGAAGAGACCCAGTACTTC; cdr3_aa: CASSPISEETQYF
v_call: TRBV10-3; clone_size: .; d_call: TRBD1; j_call: TRBJ1-1; cdr3_nt: TGTGCCATCAGTGAGAGGGCAGGGGGGAGCACTGAAGCTTTCTTT; cdr3_aa: CAISERAGGSTEAFF